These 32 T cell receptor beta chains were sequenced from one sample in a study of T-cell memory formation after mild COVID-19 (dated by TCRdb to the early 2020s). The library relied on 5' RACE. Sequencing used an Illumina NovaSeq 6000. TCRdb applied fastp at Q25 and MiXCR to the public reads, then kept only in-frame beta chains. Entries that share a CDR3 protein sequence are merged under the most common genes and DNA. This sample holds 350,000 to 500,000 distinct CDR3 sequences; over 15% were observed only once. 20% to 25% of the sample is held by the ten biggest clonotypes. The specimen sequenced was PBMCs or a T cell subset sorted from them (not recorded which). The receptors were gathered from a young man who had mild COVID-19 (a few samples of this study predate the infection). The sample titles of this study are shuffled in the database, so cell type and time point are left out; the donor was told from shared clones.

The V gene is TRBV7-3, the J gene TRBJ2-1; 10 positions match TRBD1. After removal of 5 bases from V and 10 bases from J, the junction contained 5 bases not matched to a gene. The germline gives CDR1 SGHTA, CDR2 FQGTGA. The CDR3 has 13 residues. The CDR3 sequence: CASSVDRGDEQFF. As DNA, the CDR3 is TGTGCCAGCAGCGTGGACAGGGGGGACGAGCAGTTCTTC.

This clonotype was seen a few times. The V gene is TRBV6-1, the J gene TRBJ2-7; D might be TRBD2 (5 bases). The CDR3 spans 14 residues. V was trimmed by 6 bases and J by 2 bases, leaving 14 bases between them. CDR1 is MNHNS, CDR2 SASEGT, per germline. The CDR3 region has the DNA TGTGCCAGCAGCTGGACTGGCGGACCCTACGAGCAGTACTTC. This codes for CASSWTGGPYEQYF.

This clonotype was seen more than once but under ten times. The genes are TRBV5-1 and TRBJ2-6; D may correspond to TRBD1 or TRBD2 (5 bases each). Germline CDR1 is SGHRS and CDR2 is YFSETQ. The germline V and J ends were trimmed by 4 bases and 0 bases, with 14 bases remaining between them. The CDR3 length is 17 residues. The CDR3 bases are TGCGCCAGCAGCGAGGGGCCCTTCCACTCTGGGGCCAACGTCCTGACTTTC. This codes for CASSEGPFHSGANVLTF.

The CDR3 protein is CASSTTREGEQFF. The CDR3 nucleotides are TGTGCCAGCAGCACTACAAGGGAGGGTGAGCAGTTCTTC. The rearrangement joins TRBV2 to TRBJ2-1, with 7 bases identical to TRBD2. CDR3 length: 13 amino acids. V lost 6 bases to trimming and J lost 9 bases; unmatched junction nucleotides: 8. CDR1 SNHLY and CDR2 FYNNEI come from the germline V gene.

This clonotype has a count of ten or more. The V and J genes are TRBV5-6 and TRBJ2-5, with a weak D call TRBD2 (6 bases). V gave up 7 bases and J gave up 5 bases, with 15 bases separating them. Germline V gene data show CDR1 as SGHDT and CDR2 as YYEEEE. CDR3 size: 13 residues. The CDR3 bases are TGTGCCAGCGGAGACGGGGGAAGGGAGACCCAGTACTTC. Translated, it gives CASGDGGRETQYF.

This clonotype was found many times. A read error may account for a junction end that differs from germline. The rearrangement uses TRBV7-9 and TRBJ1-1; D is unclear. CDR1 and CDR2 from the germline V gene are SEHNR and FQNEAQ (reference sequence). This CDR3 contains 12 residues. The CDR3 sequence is CASSLVDTEAFF. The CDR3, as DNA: TGCGCCAGCAGCTTGGTCGACACTGAAGCTTTCTTT. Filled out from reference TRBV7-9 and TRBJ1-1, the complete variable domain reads DTGVSQNPRHKITKRGQNVTFRCDPISEHNRLYWYRQTLGQGPEFLTYFQNEAQLEKSRLLSDRFSAERPKGSFSTLEIQRTEQGDSAMYLCASSLVDTEAFFGQGTRLTVV.

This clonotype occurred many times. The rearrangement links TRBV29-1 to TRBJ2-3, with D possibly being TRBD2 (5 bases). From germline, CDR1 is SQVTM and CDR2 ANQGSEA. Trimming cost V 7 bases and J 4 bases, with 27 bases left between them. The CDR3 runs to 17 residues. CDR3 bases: TGCAGCGCAACTAGGGTCAGAACGGACGAGAGGGCAGATACGCAGTATTTT. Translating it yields CSATRVRTDERADTQYF.

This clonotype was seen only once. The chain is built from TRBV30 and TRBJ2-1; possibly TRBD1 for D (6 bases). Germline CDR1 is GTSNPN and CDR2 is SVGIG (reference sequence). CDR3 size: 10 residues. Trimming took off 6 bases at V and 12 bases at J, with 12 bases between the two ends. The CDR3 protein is CACQRGRQFF. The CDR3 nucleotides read TGTGCCTGCCAAAGGGGGAGGCAGTTCTTC.

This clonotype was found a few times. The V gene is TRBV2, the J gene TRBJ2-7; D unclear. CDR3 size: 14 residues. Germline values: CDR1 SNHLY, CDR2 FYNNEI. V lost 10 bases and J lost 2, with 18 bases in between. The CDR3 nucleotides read TGTGCCACACAGATTGGGCAGGTGCCCTACGAGCAGTACTTC. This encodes CATQIGQVPYEQYF.

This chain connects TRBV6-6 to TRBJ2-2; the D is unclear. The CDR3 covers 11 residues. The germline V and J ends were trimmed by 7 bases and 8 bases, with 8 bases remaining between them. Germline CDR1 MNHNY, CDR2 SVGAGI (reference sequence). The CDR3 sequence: CASTQMGELFF. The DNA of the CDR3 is TGTGCCAGCACCCAGATGGGGGAGCTGTTTTTT.

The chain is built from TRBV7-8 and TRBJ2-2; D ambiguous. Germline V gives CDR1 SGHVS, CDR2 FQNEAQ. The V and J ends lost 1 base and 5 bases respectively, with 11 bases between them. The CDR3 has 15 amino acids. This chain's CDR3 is CASSLEPQATGELFF. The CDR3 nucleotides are TGTGCCAGCAGCTTAGAGCCTCAGGCGACCGGGGAGCTGTTTTTT.

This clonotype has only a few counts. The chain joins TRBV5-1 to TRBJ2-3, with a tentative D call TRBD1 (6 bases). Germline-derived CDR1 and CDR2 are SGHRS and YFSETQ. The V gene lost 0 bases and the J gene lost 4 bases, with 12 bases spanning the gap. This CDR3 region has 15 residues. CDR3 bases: TGCGCCAGCAGCTTGGTGGGGGCTAAGGCAGATACGCAGTATTTT. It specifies CASSLVGAKADTQYF. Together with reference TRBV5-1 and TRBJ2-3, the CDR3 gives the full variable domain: KAGVTQTPRYLIKTRGQQVTLSCSPISGHRSVSWYQQTPGQGLQFLFEYFSETQRNKGNFPGRFSGRQFSNSRSEMNVSTLELGDSALYLCASSLVGAKADTQYFGPGTRLTVL.

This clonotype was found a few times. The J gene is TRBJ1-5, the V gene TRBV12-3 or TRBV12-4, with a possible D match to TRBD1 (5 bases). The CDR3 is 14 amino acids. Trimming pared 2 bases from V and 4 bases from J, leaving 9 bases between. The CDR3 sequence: CASSLRGLNQPQHF. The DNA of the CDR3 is TGTGCCAGCAGTTTACGGGGCCTAAATCAGCCCCAGCATTTT.

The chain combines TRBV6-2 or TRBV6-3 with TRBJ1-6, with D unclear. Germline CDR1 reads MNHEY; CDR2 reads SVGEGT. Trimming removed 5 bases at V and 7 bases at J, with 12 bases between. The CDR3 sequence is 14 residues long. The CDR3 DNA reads TGTGCCAGCAGTCGACACGGTAGGAATTCACCCCTCCACTTT. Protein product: CASSRHGRNSPLHF.

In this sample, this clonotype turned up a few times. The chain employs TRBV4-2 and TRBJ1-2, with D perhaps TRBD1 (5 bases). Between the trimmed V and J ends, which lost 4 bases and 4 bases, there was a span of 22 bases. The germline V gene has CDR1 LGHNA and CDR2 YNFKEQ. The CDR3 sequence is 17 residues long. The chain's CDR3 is CASSRQVGLRAGYGYTF. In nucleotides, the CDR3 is TGTGCCAGCAGCCGCCAAGTTGGGCTCAGGGCGGGCTATGGCTACACCTTC.

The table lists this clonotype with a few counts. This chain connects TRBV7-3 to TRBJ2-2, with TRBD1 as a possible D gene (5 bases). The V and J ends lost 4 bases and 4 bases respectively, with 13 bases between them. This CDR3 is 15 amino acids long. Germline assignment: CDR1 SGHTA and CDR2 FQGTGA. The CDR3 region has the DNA TGTGCCAGCAGCTCCACGCAGGGAAGCACCGGGGAGCTGTTTTTT. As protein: CASSSTQGSTGELFF.

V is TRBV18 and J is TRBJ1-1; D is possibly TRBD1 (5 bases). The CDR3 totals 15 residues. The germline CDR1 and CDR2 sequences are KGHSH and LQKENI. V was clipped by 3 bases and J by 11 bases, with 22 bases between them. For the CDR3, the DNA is TGTGCCAGCTCACCTTCCGGGGATGGGGGTCTGACGGCTTTCTTT. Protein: CASSPSGDGGLTAFF.

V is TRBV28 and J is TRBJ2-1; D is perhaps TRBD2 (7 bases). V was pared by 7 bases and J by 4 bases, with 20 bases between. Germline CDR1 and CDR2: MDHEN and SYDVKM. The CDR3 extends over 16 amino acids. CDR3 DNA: TGTGCCAGCAAGAATTCGGGGGGCGTTAATTACAATGAGCAGTTCTTC. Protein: CASKNSGGVNYNEQFF.

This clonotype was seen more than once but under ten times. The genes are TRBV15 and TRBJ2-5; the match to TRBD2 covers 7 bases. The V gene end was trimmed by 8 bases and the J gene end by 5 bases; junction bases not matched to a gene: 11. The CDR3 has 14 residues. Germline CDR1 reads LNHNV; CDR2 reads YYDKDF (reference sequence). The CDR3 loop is CATHPAGPPETQYF. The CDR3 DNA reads TGTGCCACCCATCCAGCGGGGCCCCCGGAGACCCAGTACTTC.

The CDR3: CASSQVTGNNSPLHF. Here the CDR3 DNA reads TGTGCCAGCAGCCAAGTGACAGGGAATAATTCACCCCTCCACTTT. The chain couples TRBV7-9 to TRBJ1-6; 7 bases fit TRBD1. The CDR3 consists of 15 residues. The V gene's germline CDR1 is SEHNR and CDR2 FQNEAQ (reference sequence). Trimming removed 5 bases from V and 5 bases from J; junction bases left unmatched: 6. Full variable domain (rest looked up from reference TRBV7-9 and TRBJ1-6): DTGVSQNPRHKITKRGQNVTFRCDPISEHNRLYWYRQTLGQGPEFLTYFQNEAQLEKSRLLSDRFSAERPKGSFSTLEIQRTEQGDSAMYLCASSQVTGNNSPLHFGNGTRLTVT.

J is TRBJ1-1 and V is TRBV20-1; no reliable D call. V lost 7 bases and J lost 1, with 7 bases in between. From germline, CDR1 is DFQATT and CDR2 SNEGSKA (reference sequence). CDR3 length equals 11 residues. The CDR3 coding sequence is TGCAGTGGTCCGCAGAACACTGAAGCTTTCTTT. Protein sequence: CSGPQNTEAFF.

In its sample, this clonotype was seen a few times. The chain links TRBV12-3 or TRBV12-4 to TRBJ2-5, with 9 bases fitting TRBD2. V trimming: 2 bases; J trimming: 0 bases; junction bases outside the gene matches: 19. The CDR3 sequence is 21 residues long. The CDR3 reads CASSLRIFGGAGGSYQETQYF. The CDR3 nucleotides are TGTGCCAGCAGTTTAAGAATTTTCGGGGGAGCGGGGGGTAGTTACCAAGAGACCCAGTACTTC.

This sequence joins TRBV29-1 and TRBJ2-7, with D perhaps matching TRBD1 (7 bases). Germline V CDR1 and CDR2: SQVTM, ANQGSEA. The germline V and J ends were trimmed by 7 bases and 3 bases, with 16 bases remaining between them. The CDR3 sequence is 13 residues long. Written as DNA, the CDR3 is TGCAGCGCGCGGGACAGCACCTTCTACGAGCAGTACTTC. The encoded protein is CSARDSTFYEQYF.

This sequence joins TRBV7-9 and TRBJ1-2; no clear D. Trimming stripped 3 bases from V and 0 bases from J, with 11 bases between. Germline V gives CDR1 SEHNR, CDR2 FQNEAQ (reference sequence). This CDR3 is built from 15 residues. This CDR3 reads CASSFGWSSNYGYTF. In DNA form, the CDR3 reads TGTGCCAGCAGCTTCGGATGGTCCTCTAACTATGGCTACACCTTC. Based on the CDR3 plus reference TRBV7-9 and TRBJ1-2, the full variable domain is DTGVSQNPRHKITKRGQNVTFRCDPISEHNRLYWYRQTLGQGPEFLTYFQNEAQLEKSRLLSDRFSAERPKGSFSTLEIQRTEQGDSAMYLCASSFGWSSNYGYTFGSGTRLTVV.

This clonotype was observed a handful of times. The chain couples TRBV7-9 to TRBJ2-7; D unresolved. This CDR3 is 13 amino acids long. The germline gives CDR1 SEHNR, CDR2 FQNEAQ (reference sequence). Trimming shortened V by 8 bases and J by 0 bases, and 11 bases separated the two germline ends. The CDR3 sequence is CASLGPLSYEQYF. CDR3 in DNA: TGTGCCAGCCTCGGGCCCCTCTCCTACGAGCAGTACTTC.

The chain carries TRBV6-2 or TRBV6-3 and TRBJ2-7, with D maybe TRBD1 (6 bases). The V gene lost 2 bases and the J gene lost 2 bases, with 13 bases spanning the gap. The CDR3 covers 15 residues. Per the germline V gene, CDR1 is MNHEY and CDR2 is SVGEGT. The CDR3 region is CASSYGPGVPYEQYV. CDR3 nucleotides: TGTGCCAGCAGTTACGGACCAGGGGTTCCCTACGAGCAGTACGTC.

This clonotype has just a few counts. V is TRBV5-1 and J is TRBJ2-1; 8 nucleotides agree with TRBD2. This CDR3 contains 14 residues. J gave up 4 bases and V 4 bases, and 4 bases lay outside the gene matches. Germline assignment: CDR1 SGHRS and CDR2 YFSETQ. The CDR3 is CASSTRLAYNEQFF. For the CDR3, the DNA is TGCGCCAGCAGCACCCGACTAGCGTACAATGAGCAGTTCTTC.

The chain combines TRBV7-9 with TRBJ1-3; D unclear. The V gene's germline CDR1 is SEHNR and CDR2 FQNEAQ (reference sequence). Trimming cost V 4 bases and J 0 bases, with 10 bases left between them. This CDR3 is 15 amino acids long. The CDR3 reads CASSSPERSGNTIYF. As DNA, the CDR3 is TGTGCCAGCAGCTCACCAGAGCGCTCTGGAAACACCATATATTTT.

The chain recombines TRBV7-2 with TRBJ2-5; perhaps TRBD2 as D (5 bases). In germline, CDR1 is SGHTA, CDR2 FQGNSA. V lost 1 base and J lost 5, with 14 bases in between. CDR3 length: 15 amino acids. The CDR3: CASSLGSGMSETQYF. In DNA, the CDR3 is TGTGCCAGCAGCTTAGGGTCGGGGATGTCGGAGACCCAGTACTTC.

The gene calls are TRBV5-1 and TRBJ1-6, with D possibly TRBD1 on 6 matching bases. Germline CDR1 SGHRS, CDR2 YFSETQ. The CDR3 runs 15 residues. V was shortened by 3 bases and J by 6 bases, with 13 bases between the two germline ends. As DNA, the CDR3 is TGCGCCAGCAGCTGGGGGCGGGCAGTTAATTCACCCCTCCACTTT. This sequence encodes CASSWGRAVNSPLHF.

CDR3 DNA sequence: TGTGCCAGCAGCTTGAGCCGGCGCGGGACAGGGCAGGAAGCTTTCTTT. Translated: CASSLSRRGTGQEAFF. The gene calls are TRBV5-5 and TRBJ1-1, with 9 bases identical to TRBD1. With V trimmed by 1 base and J by 8 bases, 12 bases remained unmatched. Germline V gene lookup returns CDR1 SGHKS and CDR2 YYEKEE (reference sequence). This CDR3 has 16 residues.

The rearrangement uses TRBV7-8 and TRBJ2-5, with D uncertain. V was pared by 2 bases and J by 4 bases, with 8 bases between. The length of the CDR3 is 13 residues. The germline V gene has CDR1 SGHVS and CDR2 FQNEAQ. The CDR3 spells CASSLTSPETQYF. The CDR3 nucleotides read TGTGCCAGCAGCTTAACGTCCCCAGAGACCCAGTACTTC.